The T cell receptor beta chain under discussion was sequenced for a study of response to subunit inactivated influenza vaccine. Findings and limits, study-wide: There was a suggestion from the authors that each seasonal influenza vaccination recruits few new T cells.

Using its own MiXCR run on the RT-PCR reads, TCRdb lists one record per CDR3 protein. The data show about 580,000 distinct CDR3 sequences, around 13% seen once. The V gene's germline CDR1 is DFQATT and CDR2 SNEGSKA (reference sequence). V shed 5 bases and J shed 1 base, with 14 bases lying between them. There are 14 residues in the CDR3. Concerning this clonotype itself: Its target is unknown.

The chain carries TRBV20-1 and TRBJ1-1, with D possibly TRBD1 on 6 matching bases. The sequence was obtained from a man in his forties or fifties who received an inactivated influenza vaccine. The input for sequencing was PBMCs from blood, taken 11 to 12 days after vaccination. CDR3 DNA: TGCAGTGCTGTTGAGGGGACACCGAACACTGAAGCTTTCTTT. Translated, it gives CSAVEGTPNTEAFF.